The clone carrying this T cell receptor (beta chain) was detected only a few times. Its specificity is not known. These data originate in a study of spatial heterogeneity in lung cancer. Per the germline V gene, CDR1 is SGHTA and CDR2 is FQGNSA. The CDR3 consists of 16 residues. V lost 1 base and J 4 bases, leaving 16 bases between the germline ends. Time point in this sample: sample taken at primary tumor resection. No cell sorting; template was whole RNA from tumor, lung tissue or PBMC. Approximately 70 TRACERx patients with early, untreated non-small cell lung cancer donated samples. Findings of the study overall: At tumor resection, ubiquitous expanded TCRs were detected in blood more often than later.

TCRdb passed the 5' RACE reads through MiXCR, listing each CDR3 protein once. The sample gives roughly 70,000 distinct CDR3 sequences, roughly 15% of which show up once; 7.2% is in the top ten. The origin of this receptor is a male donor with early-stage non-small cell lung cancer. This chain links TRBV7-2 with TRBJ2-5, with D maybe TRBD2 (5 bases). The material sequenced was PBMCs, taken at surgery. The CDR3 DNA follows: TGTGCCAGCAGCTTAGATTTGCGGGTGGCGGGAGAGACCCAGTACTTC. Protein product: CASSLDLRVAGETQYF.